The 25 T cell receptor beta chains below all came from one sample that was sequenced in a study of shared clonotypes between healthy human individuals. The assay was immunoSEQ multiplex PCR, and TCRdb's table has in-frame clones only and misses some. The table has over a million clones, 96% seen once; the top ten hold approximately 1.1%. Sequenced material: naive CD4+ T cells sorted from blood. Sample subset: CD45RA+ positively selected. The receptor source for this set is a man under 40 in good health.

The chain recombines TRBV29-1 with TRBJ2-5, with 10 positions matching TRBD2. The germline V gene has CDR1 SQVTM and CDR2 ANQGSEA. This CDR3 spans 17 amino acids. The trim removed 0 bases at V and 3 bases at J, leaving 10 bases unmatched. CDR3 sequence: CSVEDLQERGGKETQYF. CDR3 DNA sequence: TGCAGCGTTGAAGATCTTCAGGAGCGGGGGGGGAAAGAGACCCAGTACTTC.

The chain couples TRBV28 to TRBJ2-7, with 7 bases fitting TRBD2. The CDR3 runs 13 residues. Germline V gene sequence: CDR1 MDHEN, CDR2 SYDVKM. V was clipped by 10 bases and J by 7 bases; unmatched bases: 13. The chain's CDR3 is CATSVGGPGEQYF. The CDR3, as DNA: TGTGCCACCTCAGTGGGAGGGCCGGGTGAGCAGTACTTC.

The chain carries TRBV7-2 and TRBJ1-1; D not resolved. Germline V gives CDR1 SGHTA, CDR2 FQGNSA. The CDR3 sequence is 12 residues long. V dropped 3 bases and J dropped 4 bases, with 6 bases sitting between them. The CDR3 bases are TGTGCCAGCAGCTTTATTAGCACTGAAGCTTTCTTT. Translated, it gives CASSFISTEAFF.

The chain couples TRBV29-1 to TRBJ2-5; 9 nucleotides line up with TRBD2. Germline V gives CDR1 SQVTM, CDR2 ANQGSEA. V was clipped by 8 bases and J by 4 bases; unmatched bases: 5. CDR3 length: 12 amino acids. For the CDR3, the DNA is TGCAGCCAGGGACTAGCTGGAGAGACCCAGTACTTC. As protein: CSQGLAGETQYF.

This chain joins TRBV15 and TRBJ2-1; TRBD1 is a possible D gene (5 bases). This CDR3 spans 17 amino acids. V was trimmed by 0 bases and J by 3 bases, leaving 15 bases between them. Germline V CDR1 and CDR2: LNHNV, YYDKDF (reference sequence). This CDR3 is CATSRDKGDSLYNEQFF. The CDR3 region has the DNA TGTGCCACCAGCAGAGATAAAGGAGACAGTCTCTACAATGAGCAGTTCTTC.

This clone has just one count. This chain uses TRBV11-2 with TRBJ2-2, with D possibly being TRBD1 or TRBD2 (5 bases each). The CDR3 totals 16 residues. Trimming took off 5 bases at V and 9 bases at J, with 22 bases between the two ends. Germline CDR1 and CDR2: SGHAT and FQNNGV. The CDR3 loop reads CASSTTSGSGVRELFF. CDR3 bases: TGTGCCAGCAGCACGACGTCAGGGAGTGGGGTCCGGGAGCTGTTTTTT.

Concerning this clone itself: This sample also contains other DNA sequences that code for the same CDR3. This chain joins TRBV18 and TRBJ2-7; 7 bases agree with TRBD2. Germline CDR1 is KGHSH and CDR2 is LQKENI. The CDR3 totals 13 residues. With 3 bases clipped from V and 5 bases from J, the junction kept 4 bases outside the gene matches. Here the CDR3 reads CASSPGLENEQYF. The CDR3 DNA reads TGTGCCAGCTCACCCGGACTAGAAAACGAGCAGTACTTC.

V is TRBV18 and J is TRBJ2-7; D might be TRBD1 or TRBD2, each matching 5 bases. Trimming cost V 1 base and J 2 bases, with 12 bases left between them. CDR3 length equals 15 residues. CDR1 is KGHSH and CDR2 is LQKENI in the germline V gene. This CDR3 reads CASSPLQGRAYEQYF. Here the CDR3 DNA reads TGTGCCAGCTCACCACTCCAGGGACGGGCCTACGAGCAGTACTTC.

The count of this clone is one. The chain couples TRBV28 to TRBJ1-1, with a weak D call TRBD1 (6 bases). This CDR3 spans 13 amino acids. The V end lost 8 bases, the J end lost 5 bases, and 15 bases lay between the germline ends. The germline CDR1 and CDR2 sequences are MDHEN and SYDVKM. CDR3 protein: CASLGDIRTEAFF. CDR3 DNA sequence: TGTGCCAGCCTTGGGGACATACGGACTGAAGCTTTCTTT.

The chain links TRBV6-5 to TRBJ1-2; no definite D call. V dropped 4 bases and J dropped 7 bases, with 16 bases sitting between them. Germline CDR1 MNHEY, CDR2 SVGAGI. CDR3 length: 14 residues. CDR3 in amino acids: CASSWREGNFGYTF. The CDR3 nucleotides are TGTGCCAGCAGTTGGAGGGAGGGCAATTTTGGCTACACCTTC.

This chain links TRBV6-1 with TRBJ2-6; D uncertain. V was trimmed by 0 bases and J by 4 bases, leaving 7 bases between them. The V gene's germline CDR1 is MNHNS and CDR2 SASEGT. CDR3 length: 15 residues. CDR3 coding DNA: TGTGCCAGCAGTGAAGCGGGGTTAGGGGCCAACGTCCTGACTTTC. Its translation: CASSEAGLGANVLTF.

V and J are TRBV7-2 and TRBJ2-1, with a tentative D call TRBD1 (5 bases). V shed 0 bases and J shed 8 bases, with 11 bases lying between them. Germline V gives CDR1 SGHTA, CDR2 FQGNSA. The CDR3 has 14 residues. The CDR3 bases are TGTGCCAGCAGCTTAGCGGCAGGGCCGGATGAGCAGTTCTTC. It is translated as CASSLAAGPDEQFF.

The chain carries TRBV9 and TRBJ1-2; 11 bases line up with TRBD1. J was trimmed by 3 bases and V by 7 bases; bases with no gene match: 5. Germline V gives CDR1 SGDLS, CDR2 YYNGEE. This CDR3 spans 14 amino acids. The CDR3 here is CASGGTGGDYGYTF. Here the CDR3 DNA reads TGTGCCAGCGGCGGGACAGGGGGGGACTATGGCTACACCTTC.

The chain carries TRBV5-5 and TRBJ1-1, with TRBD1 matching over 7 bases. The CDR3 extends over 15 amino acids. Germline V gene lookup returns CDR1 SGHKS and CDR2 YYEKEE (reference sequence). V was pared by 6 bases and J by 0 bases, with 8 bases of the junction left unmatched. The CDR3 sequence: CASTREQGLNTEAFF. In nucleotides, the CDR3 is TGTGCCAGCACCAGAGAACAGGGGTTGAACACTGAAGCTTTCTTT.

The chain uses TRBV5-1 and TRBJ2-3, with a weak D call TRBD1 (5 bases). The CDR3 has 16 residues. The germline V gene encodes CDR1 SGHRS and CDR2 YFSETQ. Trimming stripped 4 bases from V and 5 bases from J, with 20 bases between. CDR3 bases: TGCGCCAGCAGCGCCCGCCAGGGTCGAAGGGGAGATACGCAGTATTTT. Translated, it gives CASSARQGRRGDTQYF.

The chain joins TRBV2 to TRBJ2-5; 13 positions agree with TRBD2. Germline lookup yields CDR1 SNHLY and CDR2 FYNNEI. This CDR3 is built from 21 residues. V gave up 7 bases and J gave up 3 bases; unmatched junction bases: 23. CDR3 region: CASNHYSRWGGTSGREETQYF. CDR3 bases: TGTGCCAGCAATCACTACAGCAGGTGGGGGGGAACTAGCGGGAGGGAAGAGACCCAGTACTTC.

The chain uses TRBV15 and TRBJ1-2; D not resolved. The V end was cut by 3 bases, the J end by 5 bases, with 10 bases between. The CDR3 extends over 13 amino acids. Per germline, CDR1 LNHNV and CDR2 YYDKDF (reference sequence). This CDR3 reads CATSRVGPYGYTF. DNA for the CDR3: TGTGCCACCAGCAGGGTCGGGCCATATGGCTACACCTTC.

V and J are TRBV14 and TRBJ2-1; D is perhaps TRBD1 (6 bases). This CDR3 comprises 15 residues. The germline gives CDR1 SGHDN, CDR2 FVKESK. V lost 3 bases and J 3 bases, leaving 12 bases between the germline ends. The CDR3, as DNA: TGTGCCAGCAGCCAGTATGGGGGCATCTACAATGAGCAGTTCTTC. This encodes CASSQYGGIYNEQFF.

V usage is TRBV19 and J usage is TRBJ1-3, with unresolved D. This CDR3 is 13 amino acids long. Germline V lookup: CDR1 LNHDA, CDR2 SQIVND (reference sequence). The V and J ends lost 9 bases and 3 bases respectively, with 12 bases between them. Here the CDR3 reads CASTTDGGNTIYF. The CDR3 bases are TGTGCCAGCACAACGGACGGTGGAAACACCATATATTTT.

The rearrangement links TRBV7-8 to TRBJ2-1; 8 bases map to TRBD2. The CDR3 runs to 15 residues. Germline V gives CDR1 SGHVS, CDR2 FQNEAQ. The trim removed 4 bases at V and 8 bases at J, leaving 10 bases unmatched. CDR3 in amino acids: CASSSREAPLDEQFF. DNA for the CDR3: TGTGCCAGCAGCTCGCGGGAGGCCCCCTTGGATGAGCAGTTCTTC.

The sample holds one count of this clone. The chain has TRBV6-5 and TRBJ2-7, with D unclear. The V gene lost 4 bases and the J gene lost 4 bases, with 11 bases spanning the gap. The length of the CDR3 is 13 residues. Germline V CDR1 and CDR2: MNHEY, SVGAGI. The CDR3 loop is CASSSPLAYEQYF. In nucleotides, the CDR3 is TGTGCCAGCAGTTCCCCGCTGGCTTACGAGCAGTACTTC.

The chain carries TRBV6-1 and TRBJ2-7; D is possibly TRBD2 (5 bases). Trimming stripped 3 bases from V and 1 base from J, with 13 bases between. Germline-derived CDR1 and CDR2 are MNHNS and SASEGT. The length of the CDR3 is 15 residues. The CDR3 loop reads CASSEPAGTSYEQYF. The CDR3 nucleotides are TGTGCCAGCAGTGAGCCGGCGGGTACATCCTACGAGCAGTACTTC.

The chain couples TRBV7-9 to TRBJ2-3; TRBD2 agrees at 12 bases. V lost 5 bases, J lost 5 bases, and 14 bases stayed unmatched. Germline V gene lookup returns CDR1 SEHNR and CDR2 FQNEAQ (reference sequence). The CDR3 has 18 residues. In DNA form, the CDR3 reads TGTGCCAGCAGCCGCCGGGGGGCTAGCGGGAGGGCCGTAGATACGCAGTATTTT. This gives the protein CASSRRGASGRAVDTQYF.

The chain employs TRBV6-1 and TRBJ2-5; 10 nucleotides match TRBD2. CDR1 and CDR2 (germline): MNHNS, SASEGT. Trimming removed 6 bases from V and 4 bases from J; junction bases left unmatched: 5. The CDR3 extends over 14 amino acids. CDR3 residues: CASRGAGGPETQYF. The DNA for the CDR3 is TGTGCCAGCAGGGGAGCGGGAGGGCCAGAGACCCAGTACTTC.

This clone was detected once. The chain uses TRBV6-1 and TRBJ2-7, with TRBD2 identical over 12 bases. The trim removed 7 bases at V and 5 bases at J, leaving 6 bases unmatched. CDR1 is MNHNS and CDR2 is SASEGT in the germline V gene. The CDR3 covers 14 residues. The CDR3 region has the DNA TGTGCCAGCATCAGGACTAGCGGGAAAAACGAGCAGTACTTC. Translation: CASIRTSGKNEQYF.